Here is one TCR beta chain with its context. This sample was taken from a study of response to subunit inactivated influenza vaccine. MiXCR, run by TCRdb on the RT-PCR reads, gives a single entry per CDR3 protein. The sample has 600,000 to 700,000 distinct CDR3 sequences, less than 15% seen once. CDR1 is KGHDR, CDR2 SFDVKD, per germline. This CDR3 has 12 amino acids. Unmatched junction bases numbered 2, after V lost 6 bases and J lost 7 bases. Material: PBMCs from blood, obtained 14 to 15 days before vaccination. The receptor was isolated from a man aged 50-59 years who received an inactivated influenza vaccine. V gene TRBV24-1 combines with J gene TRBJ2-1, with TRBD1 matching 7 bases. Here the CDR3 DNA reads TGTGCCACCAGTCAACAGGGGAATGAGCAGTTCTTC. Translation gives CATSQQGNEQFF.